The 7 T cell receptor beta chains listed next were all sequenced from one sample in a study of blood T cell repertoires in COVID-19 (dated by TCRdb to the early 2020s). Preparation of the library involved the immunoSEQ multiplex PCR assay. The clones in this table, taken by TCRdb from immuneACCESS, are in-frame only. Not every clone is retained; where verified, under half of the shortfall comes from an unresolved V gene, and the cause of the rest is unknown. The sample table holds 260,000 or so clones, of which approximately 91% were seen once. The ten biggest clones cover approximately 8.5% of the sample. Input material: peripheral blood. These receptor sequences come from a man aged 18 to 35 with active or convalescent COVID-19.

This chain links TRBV10-3 with TRBJ1-1, with a weak D call TRBD1 (6 bases). V was cut by 0 bases and J by 1 base, with 9 bases left in between. Germline V gives CDR1 ENHRY, CDR2 SYGVKD. The CDR3 spans 15 residues. CDR3 residues: CAISESPGQNTEAFF. The DNA of the CDR3 is TGTGCCATCAGTGAGTCTCCGGGACAGAACACTGAAGCTTTCTTT.

The gene calls are TRBV5-6 and TRBJ2-3, with D possibly being TRBD2 (5 bases). The germline CDR1 and CDR2 sequences are SGHDT and YYEEEE. CDR3 length: 14 residues. Trimming left V 1 base short and J 0 bases short, with 6 bases between. The CDR3 here is CASSLRGSTDTQYF. The CDR3 region has the DNA TGTGCCAGCAGCTTGCGGGGTAGCACAGATACGCAGTATTTT.

The chain combines TRBV6-5 with TRBJ2-7, with 8 bases that match TRBD2. The CDR3 contains 15 residues. Germline V lookup: CDR1 MNHEY, CDR2 SVGAGI. V gave up 4 bases and J gave up 6 bases; unmatched junction bases: 11. CDR3 sequence: CASSSTLAGVLEQYF. The CDR3 DNA reads as TGTGCCAGCAGTTCTACCCTAGCGGGCGTACTCGAGCAGTACTTC.

The V and J genes are TRBV20-1 and TRBJ2-1; weak D call: TRBD2 (7 bases). Germline CDR1 reads DFQATT; CDR2 reads SNEGSKA (reference sequence). V lost 3 bases and J 0 bases, leaving 12 bases between the germline ends. CDR3 size: 15 residues. As DNA, the CDR3 is TGCAGTGCTAGTAGGGGGGGGTACTCCTACAATGAGCAGTTCTTC. Translated: CSASRGGYSYNEQFF.

V gene TRBV18 combines with J gene TRBJ1-1; possible D gene TRBD1, 6 bases. This CDR3 spans 12 amino acids. Between the trimmed V and J ends, which lost 3 bases and 5 bases, there was a span of 7 bases. The germline V gene encodes CDR1 KGHSH and CDR2 LQKENI. CDR3 nucleotides: TGTGCCAGCTCACCCCAGGGGACTGAAGCTTTCTTT. Translating it yields CASSPQGTEAFF.

The chain is built from TRBV7-9 and TRBJ1-1; D unclear. The V gene lost 5 bases and the J gene lost 6 bases, with 19 bases spanning the gap. The CDR3 contains 15 residues. Germline V gene lookup returns CDR1 SEHNR and CDR2 FQNEAQ (reference sequence). CDR3 DNA sequence: TGTGCCAGCAGCCCCCCGGGTCGAGGGAGGCCTGAAGCTTTCTTT. Translation: CASSPPGRGRPEAFF.

This clone was seen a single time. The chain links TRBV6-6 to TRBJ1-1; a weak D match, TRBD1 (5 bases). This CDR3 has 14 residues. Germline V gene data show CDR1 as MNHNY and CDR2 as SVGAGI (reference sequence). V lost 6 bases to trimming and J lost 0 bases, with 11 bases between them. The CDR3 here is CASRRGELNTEAFF. CDR3 DNA sequence: TGTGCCAGCAGACGAGGGGAGTTGAACACTGAAGCTTTCTTT.